This T cell receptor beta chain derives from a study of shared clonotypes between healthy human individuals. Study-wide findings and caveats: Clonotypes shared by all four sorted-subset donors had higher generation probabilities than non-shared clonotypes.

TCRdb's table, derived via immunoSEQ multiplex PCR, lists solely in-frame clones and lacks some. The table has 1.5 million to 1.9 million clones, around 98% seen once. As concerns this clone: Its specificity is unknown.

This CDR3 spans 15 amino acids. Germline-derived CDR1 and CDR2 are SGHRS and YFSETQ. V was pared by 3 bases and J by 2 bases, with 12 bases between. The origin of this receptor is a man aged 25-40 years in good health. The V gene is TRBV5-1, the J gene TRBJ2-1; perhaps TRBD1 as D (5 bases). The sequenced sample was naive CD4+ T cells sorted from blood. Subset specified: CD45RA+ positively selected. The CDR3 sequence is CASSSTWGPYNEQFF. CDR3 sequence (DNA): TGCGCCAGCAGCTCTACGTGGGGCCCCTACAATGAGCAGTTCTTC.